This T cell receptor (gamma chain) was sequenced for a study of intestinal T cells in coeliac disease (dated by TCRdb to the early 2020s). Context from the whole study: In the TRG cohort, the mean age of coeliac patients was about 15 years compared with approximately 58 years for controls, so the coeliac patients were much younger than the controls. Duodenal biopsies from around 35 coeliac disease patients and 20 to 25 non-coeliac controls were included in a second, larger TCR-gamma (TRG) cohort. In the TCR-delta (TRD) cohort, there were duodenal biopsies from around 10 coeliac disease patients and around 10 non-coeliac controls. General conclusions and limits of the study: TRG clustering correctly classified most of the 54 biopsies (around 94%), with a reported leave-one-out accuracy of roughly 90%. Coeliac and control groups differed significantly in age, although an age-split analysis did not yield significant classification. All 20 or so biopsies in training were correctly classified by TRD kmer-based clustering, and a leave-one-out accuracy of roughly 89% was reported. Repeated CDR3 amino acid sequences could not be distinguished from PCR duplicates. FFPE-derived DNA was found to be relatively degraded, and loss of a proportion of TCR sequences in each sample was likely caused by this degradation.

To prepare the library, multiplex PCR was applied. Sequenced using an Ion Torrent PGM. The LymphoTrack kit, which has primers carrying Illumina adapters, was used to amplify TRG repertoires from around 0.2 ug of biopsy DNA. TRG amplicons were purified with AMPure XP beads, quantified on a 2100 Bioanalyzer, and pooled equimolarly. TRG libraries were sequenced on an Ion PGM instrument. In the paper's pipeline: Using FastX, any read was removed if more than 10% of its nucleotides had quality scores below the third quartile calculated per patient. IMGT/HighV-QUEST was used to align the reads, assigning V, D and J genes, identifying CDR3 regions and assessing functionality. After the sequences were translated into amino acids, every sequence predicted to be non-functional was thrown out. CDR3s were split into kmers with and without positional annotation, PCA was performed on kmer frequencies, and samples were clustered using all 1023 combinations of PCs 1-10. Leave-one-out cross-validation was used to validate the classification, with parameters re-optimised on the remaining samples in each round. Shannon diversity was calculated with the vegan R package from repeated random subsamples, each the size of the lowest read count. With CATT, TCRdb called clones again from the public reads; duplicate DNA rows were later joined. For this entry, the V and J calls and clone size follow TCRdb and not the study's own pipeline. In all, the sample holds over 900 gamma-chain clones, and 40% to 55% of those were seen once. The ten largest clonotypes hold approximately 33% of the sample.

Including cysteine and phenylalanine, the CDR3 has 14 amino acids. As for this clone: The clone's antigen remains unknown. It is unclear where the CDR3 begins or ends on the DNA, so no DNA is shown, and the CDR3 is as TCRdb lists it.

Genomic DNA was extracted with the QIAamp DNA FFPE tissue kit from ten 5-um FFPE scrolls per case. To test whether coeliac disease can be classified from the TCR repertoire, the study used fully anonymised formalin-fixed paraffin-embedded duodenal biopsies that were not needed for diagnosis. Controls had no clinical or histological suspicion of coeliac disease and underwent upper endoscopy for reflux, dyspepsia or gastritis. The sequence was collected from a human donor who served as a control with a normal duodenal biopsy, not a healthy volunteer. Sequencing was carried out using a duodenal biopsy. The chain is made from TRGV11 and TRGJ1 or TRGJ2. TRGV11 is reported as an ORF; its role is uncertain. This receptor has the CDR3 CTTVPAGIGLKKLF.